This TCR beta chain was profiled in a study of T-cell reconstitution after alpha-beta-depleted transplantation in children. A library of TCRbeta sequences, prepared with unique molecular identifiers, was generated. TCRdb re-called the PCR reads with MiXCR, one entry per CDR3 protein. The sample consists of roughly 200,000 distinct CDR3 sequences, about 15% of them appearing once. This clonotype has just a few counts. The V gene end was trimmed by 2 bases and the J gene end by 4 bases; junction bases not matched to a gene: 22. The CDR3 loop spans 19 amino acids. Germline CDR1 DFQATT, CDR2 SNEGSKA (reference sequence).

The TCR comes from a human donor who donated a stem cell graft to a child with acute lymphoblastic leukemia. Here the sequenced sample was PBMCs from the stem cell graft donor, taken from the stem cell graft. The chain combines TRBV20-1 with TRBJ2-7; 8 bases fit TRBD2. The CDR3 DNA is TGCAGTGCTAGATCCGGCCGAGGCCGAGCGGGAGTTCTAGCATACGAGCAGTACTTC. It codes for CSARSGRGRAGVLAYEQYF.